Sequencing of this T cell receptor beta chain was carried out in a study of OX40 agonist ivuxolimab in advanced cancers. On the study more broadly: As their treatment, patients were administered ivuxolimab, an agonistic anti-OX40 (CD134) antibody. Enrollees could have had prior anti-PD-1, anti-PD-L1 or anti-CTLA-4 therapy, which around 43% had received.

Study results and caveats: Clonal expansion by week 6 occurred in CD4+ and CD8+ blood T cells (at 0.1 to 3.0 mg/kg).

Profiling relied on immunoSEQ multiplex PCR, and the TCRdb table lists in-frame clones only, not all of them. The sample records about 100,000 clones, 91% being singletons. The cohort excluded patients with autoimmune disease history or systemic immunosuppression. Trimming left V 0 bases short and J 10 bases short, with 16 bases between. From germline, CDR1 is LNHNV and CDR2 YYDKDF (reference sequence). The CDR3 extends over 15 amino acids. This clone was recorded only once. Its antigen is not known. This TCR was sampled from an adult with an advanced solid tumor such as melanoma, head and neck, liver or kidney cancer. The rearrangement links TRBV15 to TRBJ2-1; D ambiguous. The input for sequencing was CD4+ or CD8+ T cells sorted from blood, taken in a trial of the OX40 agonist ivuxolimab. This CDR3 is CATSRDVAGLSEQFF. The CDR3 DNA sequence: TGTGCCACCAGCAGAGATGTGGCTGGCCTCAGCGAGCAGTTCTTC.